The text below deals with one T cell receptor (beta chain). Authors' analysis steps: Amplified reference gene primers provided the basis for estimating nucleated cell counts. The method was immunoSEQ multiplex PCR; TCRdb's version includes in-frame clones alone and lacks a portion of them. That table supplies the V and J calls and clone size; D and trimming were determined from the DNA. The table includes about 190,000 clones, over 70% detected once. The CDR3 totals 15 residues. From germline, CDR1 is MDHEN and CDR2 SYDVKM. The V and J ends lost 4 bases and 2 bases, in that order; junction bases with no gene match: 8. The data were obtained in a study of blood T cell repertoires in COVID-19. Study details: Donors in the United States, Italy and Spain gave samples during acute or convalescent COVID-19. T cells, B-cell-depleted T cells, or PBMCs supplied cDNA or gDNA.

The sequence derives from a man between 45 and 60 years old with active or convalescent COVID-19. Source material: peripheral blood. The chain carries TRBV28 and TRBJ2-7; 7 bases fit TRBD2. In DNA form, the CDR3 reads TGTGCCAGCAGTTCAATGACTAGCAGAGCCTACGAGCAGTACTTC. It specifies CASSSMTSRAYEQYF.